Presented here are 28 T cell receptor beta chains from one specimen sequenced in a study of graft-versus-host responses after intestinal transplantation. Sequenced by immunoSEQ multiplex PCR; TCRdb stores in-frame clones only, minus some. The table includes about 29,000 clones, about 92% detected once. Source: PBMCs, taken 66 days after intestinal transplant. The receptors stem from a human patient who received an intestinal transplant, so some T cells may come from the graft donor.

This clone was seen a few times. This chain links TRBV6-5 with TRBJ1-2; TRBD1 matches at 10 bases. Germline CDR1 MNHEY, CDR2 SVGAGI. CDR3 length equals 13 residues. V lost 7 bases and J lost 8; bases outside the gene matches: 7. The CDR3 spells CASTPGQGRGYTF. In DNA, the CDR3 is TGTGCCAGCACCCCGGGACAGGGGAGAGGCTACACCTTC.

This chain joins TRBV30 and TRBJ2-3; no firm D call. CDR3 length equals 12 residues. Between the trimmed V and J ends, which lost 6 bases and 0 bases, there was a span of 7 bases. Looked up from germline, CDR1 is GTSNPN and CDR2 is SVGIG (reference sequence). As DNA, the CDR3 is TGTGCCTGTCGGGCTAGCACAGATACGCAGTATTTT. As protein: CACRASTDTQYF. The entire variable domain, with the rest obtained from reference TRBV30 and TRBJ2-3, is as follows: SQTIHQWPATLVQPVGSPLSLECTVEGTSNPNLYWYRQAAGRGLQLLFYSVGIGQISSEVPQNLSASRPQDRQFILSSKKLLLSDSGFYLCACRASTDTQYFGPGTRLTVL.

This chain connects TRBV4-1 to TRBJ2-5; TRBD2 aligns across 11 bases. CDR3 size: 15 residues. The germline CDR1 and CDR2 sequences are MGHRA and YSYEKL. With V trimmed by 8 bases and J by 1 base, 6 bases remained unmatched. The CDR3 region is CASQTSGVVQETQYF. CDR3 nucleotide sequence: TGCGCCAGCCAGACTAGCGGGGTAGTCCAAGAGACCCAGTACTTC.

J is TRBJ2-3 and V is TRBV7-9; either TRBD1 or TRBD2 may supply D (5 bases each). The CDR3 is 14 residues long. The germline gives CDR1 SEHNR, CDR2 FQNEAQ (reference sequence). V lost 4 bases to trimming and J lost 5 bases, with 13 bases between them. CDR3 sequence: CASSSLGTVDTQYF. CDR3 DNA sequence: TGTGCCAGCAGCTCCCTGGGGACGGTAGATACGCAGTATTTT.

The gene calls are TRBV4-1 and TRBJ2-3; 9 bases fit TRBD1. V dropped 1 base and J dropped 4; count of bases not matched to a gene: 9. The germline gives CDR1 MGHRA, CDR2 YSYEKL. The CDR3 has 17 amino acids. The CDR3 sequence: CASSQVPPGQGADTQYF. The DNA of the CDR3 is TGCGCCAGCAGCCAAGTTCCTCCGGGACAGGGAGCAGATACGCAGTATTTT.

In DNA, the CDR3 is TGTGCCAGCAGTTTTCGAAAAAAAGTGGACTACACCTTC. Residues: CASSFRKKVDYTF. The chain combines TRBV28 with TRBJ1-2; D gene ambiguous. CDR1 and CDR2 from the germline V gene are MDHEN and SYDVKM. The ends were cut back, 3 bases at V and 10 bases at J, with 15 bases in the middle. The CDR3 consists of 13 residues.

The V gene is TRBV5-5, the J gene TRBJ2-7; TRBD2 matches at 7 bases. V was pared by 0 bases and J by 0 bases, with 6 bases of the junction left unmatched. This CDR3 comprises 16 residues. Germline-derived CDR1 and CDR2 are SGHKS and YYEKEE (reference sequence). The DNA of the CDR3 is TGTGCCAGCAGCTTGGACCAGGGAGGGCCCTCCTACGAGCAGTACTTC. It codes for CASSLDQGGPSYEQYF.

This rearrangement joins TRBV4-3 to TRBJ2-3, with D uncertain. V gave up 0 bases and J gave up 3 bases, with 13 bases separating them. CDR1 and CDR2 (germline): LGHNA, YSLEER. The CDR3 covers 16 residues. The CDR3 DNA reads TGCGCCAGCAGCCAAGATCCCGCTTCTAGTACAGATACGCAGTATTTT. Amino acids: CASSQDPASSTDTQYF.

This chain links TRBV6-1 with TRBJ1-5; D is possibly TRBD1 (5 bases). The CDR3 is 15 residues long. The V end was cut by 5 bases, the J end by 5 bases, with 16 bases between. CDR1 is MNHNS and CDR2 is SASEGT in the germline V gene. The CDR3 DNA reads as TGTGCCAGCAGTTTCCTGGGGGAACCTGATCAGCCCCAGCATTTT. This codes for CASSFLGEPDQPQHF.

In regard to this clone: Its ends do not fully match the called genes, so a read error is possible. In the same sample, other DNA sequences code for this CDR3. The genes are TRBV4-1 and TRBJ2-7; 7 bases line up with TRBD1. The CDR3 is 12 residues long. Germline V lookup: CDR1 MGHRA, CDR2 YSYEKL. Here the CDR3 DNA reads TGCGCCAGCAGCCTTCGACAGGGCGAGCAATACTTC. Translation gives CASSLRQGEQYF.

CDR3 sequence reads: CASSEGGFMNTEAFF. The CDR3 nucleotides read TGTGCCAGCAGCGAAGGTGGGTTCATGAACACTGAAGCTTTCTTT. The genes are TRBV9 and TRBJ1-1; unclear D gene. This CDR3 has 15 amino acids. The V end was cut by 3 bases, the J end by 0 bases, with 12 bases between. Germline CDR1 is SGDLS and CDR2 is YYNGEE.

This chain joins TRBV6-5 and TRBJ1-2; D remains unclear. From germline, CDR1 is MNHEY and CDR2 SVGAGI. The V gene lost 5 bases and the J gene lost 8 bases, with 9 bases spanning the gap. CDR3 length: 11 amino acids. CDR3: CASSETRGYTF. DNA of the CDR3: TGTGCCAGCAGTGAGACCCGGGGCTACACCTTC.

The chain uses TRBV19 and TRBJ2-1, with D unclear. CDR1 is LNHDA, CDR2 SQIVND, per germline (reference sequence). V lost 4 bases and J lost 2, with 6 bases in between. The CDR3 sequence is 13 residues long. The CDR3 nucleotides read TGTGCCAGTAGTACCGTGACCTACAATGAGCAGTTCTTC. Its translation: CASSTVTYNEQFF.

The V call is TRBV7-9, the J call TRBJ1-2; TRBD1 agrees at 9 bases. The germline gives CDR1 SEHNR, CDR2 FQNEAQ (reference sequence). CDR3 length: 19 residues. After removal of 1 base from V and 4 bases from J, the junction contained 16 bases not matched to a gene. CDR3 region: CASSLVFRDRVYLSYGYTF. In DNA, the CDR3 is TGTGCCAGCAGCTTAGTCTTCCGGGACAGGGTATATTTGAGCTATGGCTACACCTTC. Combining the CDR3 with reference TRBV7-9 and TRBJ1-2 gives the whole variable domain DTGVSQNPRHKITKRGQNVTFRCDPISEHNRLYWYRQTLGQGPEFLTYFQNEAQLEKSRLLSDRFSAERPKGSFSTLEIQRTEQGDSAMYLCASSLVFRDRVYLSYGYTFGSGTRLTVV.

This chain connects TRBV7-9 to TRBJ2-3; D is unresolved. Trimming left V 5 bases short and J 4 bases short, with 13 bases between. This CDR3 region has 14 residues. Germline V gene lookup returns CDR1 SEHNR and CDR2 FQNEAQ (reference sequence). CDR3 region: CASSPFLPADTQYF. As DNA, the CDR3 is TGTGCCAGCAGCCCATTTCTTCCGGCAGATACGCAGTATTTT.

The chain carries TRBV27 and TRBJ1-5, with a tentative D call TRBD1 (5 bases). CDR3 length: 14 residues. Deletions cut 2 bases from V and 3 bases from J, with 8 bases between. In germline, CDR1 is MNHEY, CDR2 SMNVEV (reference sequence). This CDR3 is CASSLGGANQPQHF. The CDR3 DNA sequence: TGTGCCAGCAGTTTAGGGGGAGCCAATCAGCCCCAGCATTTT.

This sequence joins TRBV27 and TRBJ1-5; 7 bases agree with TRBD1. Germline V lookup: CDR1 MNHEY, CDR2 SMNVEV (reference sequence). This CDR3 region has 14 residues. V lost 6 bases and J lost 4; bases outside the gene matches: 6. The CDR3 DNA reads as TGTGCCAGCAGGGAACAGGGGAGGAATCAGCCCCAGCATTTT. This gives the protein CASREQGRNQPQHF.

The V call is TRBV19, the J call TRBJ1-1; 7 bases line up with TRBD1. Trimming removed 3 bases from V and 4 bases from J; junction bases left unmatched: 8. Germline-derived CDR1 and CDR2 are LNHDA and SQIVND (reference sequence). CDR3 length equals 15 residues. For the CDR3, the DNA is TGTGCCAGTAGTATTGGGGACAGCCGATTCACTGAAGCTTTCTTT. It yields the protein CASSIGDSRFTEAFF.

The rearrangement uses TRBV18 and TRBJ2-7, with D perhaps TRBD1 or TRBD2 (6 bases each). The CDR3 is made up of 15 amino acids. V dropped 1 base and J dropped 3 bases, with 13 bases sitting between them. Germline V gene sequence: CDR1 KGHSH, CDR2 LQKENI. The CDR3 coding sequence is TGTGCCAGCTCACCACGGTGGGGGGCACACTACGAGCAGTACTTC. Its translation is CASSPRWGAHYEQYF.

The chain joins TRBV19 to TRBJ2-5; D perhaps matches TRBD1 (5 bases). The germline gives CDR1 LNHDA, CDR2 SQIVND (reference sequence). The CDR3 totals 15 residues. With 5 bases removed from V and 2 bases from J, the gap between germline ends came to 15 bases. CDR3 in amino acids: CASSQYLGQQETQYF. The CDR3 nucleotides read TGTGCCAGTAGTCAATATTTGGGGCAACAAGAGACCCAGTACTTC.

A single count supports this clone. The chain has TRBV6-5 and TRBJ1-1; weak D call: TRBD1 (6 bases). V lost 1 base and J 3 bases, leaving 12 bases between the germline ends. The V gene's germline CDR1 is MNHEY and CDR2 SVGAGI. CDR3 size: 15 residues. The CDR3: CASSYYTPGDTEAFF. The DNA of the CDR3 is TGTGCCAGCAGTTACTATACCCCAGGGGACACTGAAGCTTTCTTT.

The chain joins TRBV6-1 to TRBJ1-5; D is unclear. The CDR3 extends over 14 amino acids. From germline, CDR1 is MNHNS and CDR2 SASEGT. V gave up 1 base and J gave up 5 bases, with 9 bases separating them. The CDR3 region has the DNA TGTGCCAGCAGTGAAGGGTTCGGGGATCAGCCCCAGCATTTT. It specifies CASSEGFGDQPQHF.

The rearrangement uses TRBV7-2 and TRBJ2-3; 8 bases are a match to TRBD2. Trimming took 0 bases from V and 5 from J; bases not matched to a gene: 13. CDR3 length: 18 amino acids. Per germline, CDR1 SGHTA and CDR2 FQGNSA. In nucleotides, the CDR3 is TGTGCCAGCAGCTTAGCGTATAGAGCGGGGGTAGGTGAAGATACGCAGTATTTT. Amino acids: CASSLAYRAGVGEDTQYF.

This chain joins TRBV5-4 and TRBJ2-7, with D possibly being TRBD1 (5 bases). The CDR3 extends over 14 amino acids. V was trimmed by 4 bases and J by 5 bases, leaving 16 bases between them. Germline V CDR1 and CDR2: SGHNT, YYREEE (reference sequence). This chain's CDR3 is CASSPGKMSDEQYF. The CDR3 region has the DNA TGTGCCAGCAGCCCAGGGAAGATGTCGGACGAGCAGTACTTC.

The chain uses TRBV2 and TRBJ1-3; D gene unclear. The CDR3 covers 13 residues. V was pared by 7 bases and J by 4 bases, with 11 bases between. The germline gives CDR1 SNHLY, CDR2 FYNNEI. CDR3 nucleotide sequence: TGTGCCAGCATCCAGGCTGCAGGAAACACCATATATTTT. Protein sequence: CASIQAAGNTIYF.

The rearrangement links TRBV7-9 to TRBJ1-6, with TRBD1 matching 7 bases. Germline CDR1 reads SEHNR; CDR2 reads FQNEAQ (reference sequence). The CDR3 length is 15 residues. V lost 3 bases and J lost 8; bases outside the gene matches: 7. The CDR3 DNA reads as TGTGCCAGCAGCTTTTCACAGGGGATGGATTCACCCCTCCACTTT. Translating gives CASSFSQGMDSPLHF.

This clone was observed a handful of times. The chain joins TRBV6-1 to TRBJ1-1; D is ambiguous. CDR3 length: 14 amino acids. V was clipped by 7 bases and J by 2 bases, with 14 bases between them. In germline, CDR1 is MNHNS, CDR2 SASEGT. The CDR3: CASTPSVVNTEAFF. The CDR3 DNA sequence: TGTGCCAGCACCCCGTCGGTGGTAAACACTGAAGCTTTCTTT.

The chain is built from TRBV5-6 and TRBJ1-2; TRBD1 agrees at 9 bases. CDR1 is SGHDT, CDR2 YYEEEE, per germline. The CDR3 loop spans 16 amino acids. The V and J ends lost 0 bases and 4 bases, in that order; junction bases with no gene match: 7. CDR3: CASSLVPGQGLYGYTF. CDR3 bases: TGTGCCAGCAGCTTGGTACCCGGACAGGGGCTCTATGGCTACACCTTC.